The present entry profiles one T cell receptor beta chain with its context. Its target is unknown. It may be a read error: a sequence one base away is much more abundant. This specimen belongs to a study of T cell repertoires in cytomegalovirus infection. Study-level background: Matching HLA type, along with CMV infection, was indicated by public TCR beta signatures.

The CDR3 has 15 residues. Looked up from germline, CDR1 is SGHTA and CDR2 is FQGNSA. In TCRdb, the reads were re-called with MiXCR into one record per CDR3 protein. The table shows more than 85,000 distinct CDR3 sequences, with roughly a quarter occurring only once. Study-level points and caveats: CMV carriers with the relevant HLA were identified by cumulative public TCR beta family frequency. Clonotype analysis showed dominance of the ex vivo response by HLA-C-restricted CMV-specific TCR beta clonotypes.

The chain joins TRBV7-2 to TRBJ2-7; 7 bases line up with TRBD1. Sequences were obtained from CD8+ T cells from PBMCs. The origin of this receptor is a human donor in good health (CMV status not recorded). Some clones in this sample may be carry-over from other donors' samples. The CDR3 here is CGSSLEDAGGYEQYF. CDR3 nucleotides: TGTGGCAGCAGCTTAGAAGACGCAGGGGGCTACGAGCAGTACTTC.